What follows are 32 T cell receptor beta chains derived from one specimen sequenced in a study of multiple sclerosis patients with progressive multifocal leukoencephalopathy. Some clones are missing from TCRdb's copy, which holds only in-frame ones; the method was immunoSEQ multiplex PCR. The sample carries approximately 27,000 clones, more than 70% recorded once. Time point reported: time of PML onset. Sequenced material: PBMCs, taken from a patient treated with natalizumab. Every receptor here comes from a woman younger than 45 with progressive multifocal leukoencephalopathy.

Comment on this clone: At one boundary the junction diverges from the germline segment, which might be a read error. The CDR3 loop is CASSPDSLQETQYF. In nucleotides, the CDR3 is TGTGCTAGCAGCCCCGACAGCCTCCAAGAGACCCAGTACTTC. The gene calls are TRBV7-7 and TRBJ2-5; D may be TRBD1 (5 bases). The CDR3 consists of 14 residues. Germline lookup yields CDR1 SSHAT and CDR2 FNYEAQ (reference sequence).

In nucleotides, the CDR3 is TGTGCCAGCAATACGGTCGGGGGCAATCAGCCCCAGCATTTT. It encodes CASNTVGGNQPQHF. The V gene is TRBV2, the J gene TRBJ1-5, with no clear D. The CDR3 covers 14 residues. Per germline, CDR1 SNHLY and CDR2 FYNNEI. Trimming left V 7 bases short and J 2 bases short, with 12 bases between.

The chain combines TRBV5-4 with TRBJ2-5; 7 bases fit TRBD2. The DNA end is more similar to TRBJ2-7, so the J call may be wrong. The CDR3 covers 14 residues. Per germline, CDR1 SGHNT and CDR2 YYREEE (reference sequence). The CDR3 is CASSPEVLAIEQYF. CDR3 nucleotide sequence: TGTGCCAGCAGCCCCGAGGTACTAGCGATCGAGCAGTACTTC.

This clone appeared a single time. This sequence joins TRBV6-5 and TRBJ1-5; 7 bases line up with TRBD1. This CDR3 region has 15 residues. The germline CDR1 and CDR2 sequences are MNHEY and SVGAGI. J gave up 0 bases and V 6 bases, and 5 bases lay outside the gene matches. In DNA form, the CDR3 reads TGTGCCAGCAGCTCGACAGGGTTTAGCAATCAGCCCCAGCATTTT. Translating it yields CASSSTGFSNQPQHF.

The chain employs TRBV2 and TRBJ1-4; a weak D match, TRBD1 (5 bases). The V end lost 6 bases, the J end lost 6 bases, and 20 bases lay between the germline ends. Germline V gives CDR1 SNHLY, CDR2 FYNNEI. The CDR3 has 16 amino acids. CDR3 sequence: CASSRSSRTTDEKLFF. The DNA of the CDR3 is TGTGCCAGCAGCCGCTCCTCCCGGACAACAGATGAAAAACTGTTTTTT.

The gene calls are TRBV21-1 and TRBJ1-1. TRBV21-1 is annotated as a pseudogene. This CDR3 contains 12 residues. CDR3 coding DNA: TGTGCCAGCAGCAAAAAGACGCGTGAAGCTTTCTTT. This encodes CASSKKTREAFF.

The chain recombines TRBV5-5 with TRBJ2-2; D is possibly TRBD1 (6 bases). The germline V gene encodes CDR1 SGHKS and CDR2 YYEKEE (reference sequence). V gave up 9 bases and J gave up 0 bases, with 9 bases separating them. CDR3 length equals 13 residues. In DNA form, the CDR3 reads TGTGCCACCACAGGGCCGAACACCGGGGAGCTGTTTTTT. Its protein product is CATTGPNTGELFF. The complete variable domain, with remaining parts taken from reference TRBV5-5 and TRBJ2-2, reads DAGVTQSPTHLIKTRGQQVTLRCSPISGHKSVSWYQQVLGQGPQFIFQYYEKEERGRGNFPDRFSARQFPNYSSELNVNALLLGDSALYLCATTGPNTGELFFGEGSRLTVL.

The J gene is TRBJ2-1, the V gene TRBV15; TRBD2 matches 13 bases. V gave up 1 base and J gave up 6 bases; unmatched junction bases: 3. Germline loops: CDR1 LNHNV, CDR2 YYDKDF (reference sequence). The CDR3 has 16 amino acids. The CDR3 is CATSRVLAGGLNEQFF. CDR3 coding DNA: TGTGCCACCAGCAGAGTACTAGCGGGGGGGCTCAATGAGCAGTTCTTC.

As regards this clone: One end of the junction varies from germline; a read error may be responsible. The gene calls are TRBV6-1 and TRBJ2-4; no definite D call. CDR3 length: 15 residues. In germline, CDR1 is MNHNS, CDR2 SASEGT. The CDR3 DNA follows: TGTGCCAGCAGTGCTATACTCGACGTTAACAGCTATGTTAACTTC. This encodes CASSAILDVNSYVNF.

The CDR3 DNA reads as TGTGCCAGCAGCTTAGAGTCGACTAGCGGGGCTTACGAGCAGTACTTC. This translates into CASSLESTSGAYEQYF. V gene TRBV11-2 combines with J gene TRBJ2-7, with TRBD2 identical over 11 bases. The CDR3 consists of 16 residues. Germline values: CDR1 SGHAT, CDR2 FQNNGV. Unmatched junction bases numbered 5, after V lost 0 bases and J lost 4 bases.

The rearrangement joins TRBV6-1 to TRBJ2-1; the D is unclear. The V gene lost 7 bases and the J gene lost 9 bases, with 13 bases spanning the gap. The CDR3 consists of 12 residues. Germline-derived CDR1 and CDR2 are MNHNS and SASEGT. The CDR3 nucleotides are TGTGCCAGCACCCCAAGCTGGGGTGAGCAGTTCTTC. Its translation is CASTPSWGEQFF.

This rearrangement joins TRBV7-2 to TRBJ1-4; the D is unclear. V was pared by 1 base and J by 4 bases, with 7 bases between. The germline gives CDR1 SGHTA, CDR2 FQGNSA. The CDR3 contains 14 residues. The CDR3: CASSLGLRNEKLFF. CDR3 DNA sequence: TGTGCCAGCAGCTTAGGCCTCCGTAATGAAAAACTGTTTTTT.

The chain couples TRBV5-6 to TRBJ2-5; D is uncertain. Trimming took 4 bases from V and 0 from J, leaving 10 bases between them. The CDR3 contains 14 residues. Germline V lookup: CDR1 SGHDT, CDR2 YYEEEE. The CDR3 loop reads CASSPQGHQETQYF. DNA for the CDR3: TGTGCCAGCAGCCCTCAAGGACACCAAGAGACCCAGTACTTC.

The chain joins TRBV5-6 to TRBJ2-7; 9 bases line up with TRBD1. Unmatched junction bases numbered 6, after V lost 2 bases and J lost 3 bases. This CDR3 region has 15 residues. CDR1 is SGHDT, CDR2 YYEEEE, per germline. The CDR3 DNA reads as TGTGCCAGCAGCTTTTTAACAGGGGGCGGCTACGAGCAGTACTTC. Its protein product is CASSFLTGGGYEQYF.

CDR3 residues: CASRGYTGELFF. CDR3 DNA sequence: TGTGCCAGCCGGGGATACACCGGGGAGCTGTTTTTT. The chain has TRBV11-2 and TRBJ2-2; TRBD2 might be the D (5 bases). This CDR3 comprises 12 residues. V lost 8 bases, J lost 3 bases, and 7 bases lay in between. The germline V gene encodes CDR1 SGHAT and CDR2 FQNNGV.

This clone was picked up one time. The J gene is TRBJ2-5, the V gene TRBV6-5, with 11 positions matching TRBD2. The CDR3 is made up of 16 amino acids. The ends lost 4 bases at V and 5 bases at J; junction bases unmatched: 9. Germline CDR1 and CDR2: MNHEY and SVGAGI. The DNA for the CDR3 is TGTGCCAGCAGTTTTCTAGCGGGAGGAGGTGGTGAGACCCAGTACTTC. Translating gives CASSFLAGGGGETQYF.

This sequence joins TRBV7-9 and TRBJ1-3, with 7 bases lining up with TRBD1. CDR1 and CDR2 from the germline V gene are SEHNR and FQNEAQ (reference sequence). This CDR3 spans 16 amino acids. The trim removed 0 bases at V and 2 bases at J, leaving 4 bases unmatched. The DNA for the CDR3 is TGTGCCAGCAGCTTAGCTCTTGGGACAGCTGGAAACACCATATATTTT. Protein sequence: CASSLALGTAGNTIYF.

This chain links TRBV30 with TRBJ2-1, with D uncertain. V was clipped by 0 bases and J by 6 bases, with 6 bases between them. Germline CDR1 and CDR2: GTSNPN and SVGIG (reference sequence). The CDR3 is 12 amino acids. CDR3 sequence reads: CAWSVLGNEQFF. DNA of the CDR3: TGTGCCTGGAGTGTCCTGGGCAATGAGCAGTTCTTC.

The chain carries TRBV7-2 and TRBJ2-3; D possibly corresponds to TRBD2 (6 bases). The germline CDR1 and CDR2 sequences are SGHTA and FQGNSA. The CDR3 has 15 residues. Trimming removed 5 bases from V and 6 bases from J, with 18 bases in between. CDR3 residues: CASSPPGTPGDTQYF. In DNA form, the CDR3 reads TGTGCCAGCAGCCCGCCAGGGACTCCAGGGGATACGCAGTATTTT. Full variable domain (remainder filled in from reference TRBV7-2 and TRBJ2-3): GAGVSQSPSNKVTEKGKDVELRCDPISGHTALYWYRQSLGQGLEFLIYFQGNSAPDKSGLPSDRFSAERTGGSVSTLTIQRTQQEDSAVYLCASSPPGTPGDTQYFGPGTRLTVL.

The gene calls are TRBV28 and TRBJ1-1; the D gene is possibly TRBD1 (5 bases). Germline CDR1 and CDR2: MDHEN and SYDVKM. The V and J ends lost 5 bases and 1 base respectively, with 14 bases between them. There are 15 residues in the CDR3. This CDR3 is CASSHRLLGNTEAFF. The CDR3 nucleotides are TGTGCCAGCAGTCACAGGCTCCTTGGGAACACTGAAGCTTTCTTT.

In DNA, the CDR3 is TGTGCCAGCAGCGTAGACGGCGCGGACTACGACGAGCAGTACTTC. Protein: CASSVDGADYDEQYF. The chain couples TRBV9 to TRBJ2-7, with TRBD2 as a possible D gene (6 bases). The CDR3 contains 15 residues. Germline CDR1 and CDR2: SGDLS and YYNGEE. The V and J ends lost 0 bases and 5 bases respectively, with 15 bases between them.

The chain couples TRBV6-1 to TRBJ2-1; 8 bases fit TRBD2. The trim removed 2 bases at V and 4 bases at J, leaving 7 bases unmatched. Germline loops: CDR1 MNHNS, CDR2 SASEGT. The CDR3 sequence is 16 residues long. The CDR3 is CASSERGGGTYNEQFF. CDR3 in DNA: TGTGCCAGCAGTGAACGGGGCGGGGGGACTTACAATGAGCAGTTCTTC.

V usage is TRBV6-4 and J usage is TRBJ2-1, with 10 bases identical to TRBD2. The germline V gene encodes CDR1 MRHNA and CDR2 SNTAGT. The CDR3 extends over 14 amino acids. The junction had 2 bases not matched to a gene; V was cut back by 3 bases and J by 6 bases. The CDR3 DNA sequence: TGTGCCAGCAGTGAATTAGCGGGAGGCAATGAGCAGTTCTTC. Protein: CASSELAGGNEQFF.

The V and J genes are TRBV7-6 and TRBJ2-5; 14 nucleotides align to TRBD2. Looked up from germline, CDR1 is SGHVS and CDR2 is FNYEAQ. V was clipped by 5 bases and J by 4 bases; unmatched bases: 3. CDR3 length: 15 residues. In DNA, the CDR3 is TGTGCCAGCAGCCCCGGACTAGCGGGAGGAGAGACCCAGTACTTC. Translating it yields CASSPGLAGGETQYF. The full variable domain, completed using reference TRBV7-6 and TRBJ2-5, is GAGVSQSPRYKVTKRGQDVALRCDPISGHVSLYWYRQALGQGPEFLTYFNYEAQQDKSGLPNDRFSAERPEGSISTLTIQRTEQRDSAMYRCASSPGLAGGETQYFGPGTRLLVL.

J is TRBJ1-5 and V is TRBV28, with TRBD1 matching 11 bases. Germline CDR1 is MDHEN and CDR2 is SYDVKM. The CDR3 runs to 14 residues. With 5 bases clipped from V and 5 bases from J, the junction kept 2 bases outside the gene matches. The DNA for the CDR3 is TGTGCCAGCAGTAGGACAGGGGGCGATCAGCCCCAGCATTTT. Encoded protein: CASSRTGGDQPQHF. The whole variable domain, filled in from reference TRBV28 and TRBJ1-5, reads DVKVTQSSRYLVKRTGEKVFLECVQDMDHENMFWYRQDPGLGLRLIYFSYDVKMKEKGDIPEGYSVSREKKERFSLILESASTNQTSMYLCASSRTGGDQPQHFGDGTRLSIL.

CDR3: CASSLETGGYTEAFF. The CDR3 DNA sequence: TGCGCCAGCAGCTTGGAGACAGGGGGGTACACTGAAGCTTTCTTT. This chain uses TRBV5-1 with TRBJ1-1, with TRBD1 matching 9 bases. The CDR3 runs 15 residues. CDR1 and CDR2 (germline): SGHRS, YFSETQ. The junction had 3 bases not matched to a gene; V was cut back by 0 bases and J by 3 bases.

The chain carries TRBV5-1 and TRBJ1-3; D is perhaps TRBD1 (6 bases). CDR1 and CDR2 from the germline V gene are SGHRS and YFSETQ. The CDR3 is 15 residues long. Trimming stripped 2 bases from V and 1 base from J, with 10 bases between. This CDR3 is CASSFTRGSGNTIYF. CDR3 sequence (DNA): TGCGCCAGCAGCTTCACAAGGGGGTCTGGAAACACCATATATTTT.

This clone was detected once. This rearrangement joins TRBV5-1 to TRBJ2-5; D may match TRBD1 or TRBD2 (5 bases each). This CDR3 comprises 13 residues. Per germline, CDR1 SGHRS and CDR2 YFSETQ. The V and J ends lost 2 bases and 3 bases respectively, with 8 bases between them. This chain's CDR3 is CASSFRDEETQYF. CDR3 coding DNA: TGCGCCAGCAGCTTTAGGGACGAAGAGACCCAGTACTTC.

The rearrangement links TRBV2 to TRBJ2-3; perhaps TRBD2 as D (6 bases). Germline values: CDR1 SNHLY, CDR2 FYNNEI. The length of the CDR3 is 14 residues. Trimming removed 8 bases at V and 3 bases at J, with 15 bases between. The CDR3 sequence is CASLYRLVTDTQYF. CDR3 nucleotide sequence: TGTGCCAGCTTGTATAGACTAGTAACAGATACGCAGTATTTT.

V and J are TRBV4-3 and TRBJ2-5; 10 bases are a match to TRBD2. Germline loops: CDR1 LGHNA, CDR2 YSLEER. The CDR3 consists of 17 residues. The J segment lost 2 bases and the V segment lost 0 bases, leaving 6 bases of the junction unmatched. Here the CDR3 reads CASSQDWDSGGQETQYF. The CDR3 DNA reads as TGCGCCAGCAGCCAAGATTGGGATAGCGGGGGGCAAGAGACCCAGTACTTC.

The V gene is TRBV19, the J gene TRBJ1-2; D is unresolved. Trimming pared 7 bases from V and 5 bases from J, leaving 11 bases between. The CDR3 sequence is 12 residues long. Looked up from germline, CDR1 is LNHDA and CDR2 is SQIVND (reference sequence). DNA for the CDR3: TGTGCCAGTACTACGGATTATTATGGCTACACCTTC. This codes for CASTTDYYGYTF.

This chain uses TRBV10-1 with TRBJ2-2; D is unresolved. The CDR3 length is 13 residues. Germline V gene sequence: CDR1 WNHNN, CDR2 SYGVQD (reference sequence). V lost 6 bases and J 5 bases, leaving 10 bases between the germline ends. The CDR3 DNA is TGCGCCAGCAGCAGCGACCGGACCGGGGAGCTGTTTTTT. Protein: CASSSDRTGELFF.